Ten or more counts support the clone carrying this T cell receptor beta chain. This sample was taken from a study of T cells in Graves' hyperthyroidism and ophthalmopathy. Template material for amplifying TCR beta CDR3 regions consisted of RNA transcripts. The primer set for the first-round RT-PCR of the TCR CDR3 was HTBI. TCRdb passed the multiplex PCR reads through MiXCR, listing each CDR3 protein once. The data contain about 480,000 distinct CDR3 sequences, about 22% of them singletons. Each person with ophthalmopathy scored at least 3 on the Clinical Activity Score, reached NOSPECS grade 4 or higher, and had been ill under 3 months. Based on clinical symptoms, serum thyroxine and TRAb, thyroid ultrasound and orbital computed tomography, diagnoses were reached. The PBMCs had their origin in around 10 ml of fresh peripheral blood. This CDR3 has 12 residues. Looked up from germline, CDR1 is SQVTM and CDR2 is ANQGSEA. V dropped 6 bases and J dropped 5 bases, with 13 bases sitting between them.

Sequencing input: blood. The TCR sequence derives from a woman in her 70s with Graves' ophthalmopathy. V is TRBV29-1 and J is TRBJ2-5; perhaps D is TRBD1 or TRBD2 (5 bases each). CDR3 DNA sequence: TGCAGCGTGAGGGGTGGGAGTGAGACCCAGTACTTC. It translates to CSVRGGSETQYF.